Presented here are 8 T cell receptor beta chains from one specimen sequenced in a study of CD8 T cells in Susac syndrome. It was with random hexamers that about 0.45 to 1 ug RNA was reverse transcribed. In TCRdb, the immunoSEQ multiplex PCR reads were re-called with MiXCR into one record per CDR3 protein. In the table there are 150,000 to 180,000 distinct CDR3 sequences, about 94% of which are singletons. Sequencing used CD8+ T cells from PBMCs. Receptors were obtained from a human donor with multiple sclerosis.

The table lists this clonotype with a count of one. V is TRBV11-2 and J is TRBJ2-7, with D possibly being TRBD2 (6 bases). Germline V gene data show CDR1 as SGHAT and CDR2 as FQNNGV. V gave up 7 bases and J gave up 7 bases, with 11 bases separating them. The CDR3 is 11 residues long. CDR3 sequence: CASTLGREQYF. The CDR3 bases are TGTGCCAGCACCCTGGGGAGGGAGCAGTACTTC.

V and J are TRBV7-9 and TRBJ2-5; D perhaps matches TRBD2 (6 bases). Germline assignment: CDR1 SEHNR and CDR2 FQNEAQ (reference sequence). V lost 5 bases and J lost 5, with 15 bases in between. The CDR3 runs 14 residues. This chain's CDR3 is CASSHLGGAETQYF. DNA of the CDR3: TGTGCCAGCAGCCATTTGGGCGGGGCGGAGACCCAGTACTTC.

The gene calls are TRBV9 and TRBJ1-1, with a possible D match to TRBD1 (5 bases). CDR3 length equals 16 residues. V dropped 3 bases and J dropped 10 bases, with 25 bases sitting between them. CDR1 and CDR2 from the germline V gene are SGDLS and YYNGEE. The CDR3 DNA reads as TGTGCCAGCAGCGCTTCAGGGCGGGGGGATTTAGAAGGAGCTTTCTTT. It translates to CASSASGRGDLEGAFF.

This rearrangement joins TRBV15 to TRBJ1-1; D gene uncertain. The CDR3 loop spans 15 amino acids. Trimming took off 3 bases at V and 6 bases at J, with 17 bases between the two ends. Germline loops: CDR1 LNHNV, CDR2 YYDKDF (reference sequence). The chain's CDR3 is CATSRDGASRAEAFF. The CDR3 DNA reads TGTGCCACCAGCAGGGACGGCGCGAGCCGGGCTGAAGCTTTCTTT. The complete variable domain, with remaining parts taken from reference TRBV15 and TRBJ1-1, reads DAMVIQNPRYQVTQFGKPVTLSCSQTLNHNVMYWYQQKSSQAPKLLFHYYDKDFNNEADTPDNFQSRRPNTSFCFLDIRSPGLGDTAMYLCATSRDGASRAEAFFGQGTRLTVV.

The chain combines TRBV20-1 with TRBJ1-5; no clear D. Germline CDR1 DFQATT, CDR2 SNEGSKA (reference sequence). The V end lost 3 bases, the J end lost 0 bases, and 12 bases lay between the germline ends. The CDR3 is made up of 15 amino acids. The CDR3 is CSARDGWDSNQPQHF. The DNA of the CDR3 is TGCAGTGCTAGGGACGGCTGGGATAGCAATCAGCCCCAGCATTTT.

V usage is TRBV5-1 and J usage is TRBJ2-7; 8 nucleotides align to TRBD1. The CDR3 extends over 13 amino acids. Per the germline V gene, CDR1 is SGHRS and CDR2 is YFSETQ. Trimming removed 5 bases from V and 2 bases from J; junction bases left unmatched: 3. CDR3 region: CASSVTGAYEQYF. The CDR3 coding sequence is TGCGCCAGCAGTGTGACAGGGGCCTACGAGCAGTACTTC.

The J gene is TRBJ2-7, the V gene TRBV5-1; D is possibly TRBD1 (5 bases). CDR1 SGHRS and CDR2 YFSETQ come from the germline V gene. The CDR3 extends over 14 amino acids. V shed 1 base and J shed 3 bases, with 11 bases lying between them. The CDR3 nucleotides are TGCGCCAGCAGCTTGAAAGGGGTGTTCTACGAGCAGTACTTC. Translated: CASSLKGVFYEQYF.

The V and J genes are TRBV19 and TRBJ2-1; D perhaps matches TRBD2 (6 bases). V lost 6 bases to trimming and J lost 3 bases, with 12 bases between them. The CDR3 has 14 residues. In germline, CDR1 is LNHDA, CDR2 SQIVND (reference sequence). The CDR3 spells CASRSGGNYNEQFF. Written as DNA, the CDR3 is TGTGCCAGTAGATCCGGAGGGAACTACAATGAGCAGTTCTTC. Full variable domain (missing parts from reference TRBV19 and TRBJ2-1): DGGITQSPKYLFRKEGQNVTLSCEQNLNHDAMYWYRQDPGQGLRLIYYSQIVNDFQKGDIAEGYSVSREKKESFPLTVTSAQKNPTAFYLCASRSGGNYNEQFFGPGTRLTVL.